The clone carrying this T cell receptor (beta chain) was observed a handful of times. The antigen is unknown. The sample originates from a study of OX40 agonist ivuxolimab in advanced cancers. Overall study context: Patients were given ivuxolimab, an antibody that agonizes OX40 (CD134). Three partial responders included one hepatocellular carcinoma patient and two cutaneous melanoma patients.

Study-level points and caveats: Averaged across samples, CD8+ T cells carried more expanded clones than CD4+ did.

V was pared by 4 bases and J by 0 bases, with 10 bases between. CDR3 length: 15 residues. CDR1 is LGHNA and CDR2 is YNFKEQ in the germline V gene. Only in-frame clones appear in the TCRdb table, and some are missing; sequencing was by immunoSEQ multiplex PCR. Among about 78,000 clones, less than 85% were seen once, and the ten largest hold around 0.44%. The chain employs TRBV4-2 and TRBJ1-5; possibly TRBD1 for D (5 bases). Sequences were derived from CD4+ or CD8+ T cells sorted from blood, sampled in a trial of the OX40 agonist ivuxolimab. This sequence originates from an adult with an advanced solid tumor such as melanoma, head and neck, liver or kidney cancer. CDR3 region: CASSRTRDSNQPQHF. The CDR3 nucleotides read TGTGCCAGCAGCCGAACCAGGGATAGCAATCAGCCCCAGCATTTT.